Listed below are T cell receptor beta chains from one sample, sequenced in a study of shared clonotypes between healthy human individuals. Libraries were prepared by immunoSEQ multiplex PCR; TCRdb keeps only in-frame clonotypes and omits some of them. The sample consists of more than 2 million clones, 90% to 95% of them appearing once. Sequenced input: naive CD8+ T cells from PBMCs. Receptors were obtained from a man aged 18 to 30 in good health. Some clones in this sample may be carry-over from other donors' samples. The CDR3 runs from the conserved cysteine through the conserved F or W. The D gene is left open where the match is weak. Only part of the rows carry a size: once, few, many, or a class if the clone is expanded.

NA	NA	TRBJ2-1	TRBV19	CASRPATVRGWSEQFF	TGTGCCAGTAGGCCCGCGACAGTCCGGGGTTGGAGTGAGCAGTTCTTC
NA	NA	TRBJ1-5	TRBV4-1	CASSQGTQPQHF	TGCGCCAGCAGCCAAGGGACTCAGCCCCAGCATTTT
TRBD1	NA	TRBJ1-4	TRBV9	CASSETGGGEKLFF	TGTGCCAGCAGCGAGACAGGGGGCGGTGAAAAACTGTTTTTT
NA	NA	TRBJ2-7	TRBV6-5	CASRAGLGYEQYF	TGTGCCAGCAGGGCGGGTCTAGGCTACGAGCAGTACTTC
NA	NA	TRBJ2-5	TRBV27	CASSPSAPPETQYF	TGTGCCAGCAGTCCATCCGCACCCCCGGAGACCCAGTACTTC
NA	NA	TRBJ2-3	TRBV7-2	CASRPDSTDTQYF	TGTGCCAGCAGACCAGACAGCACAGATACGCAGTATTTT
TRBD2	NA	TRBJ2-7	TRBV6-1	CASSERIASGSNEQYF	TGTGCCAGCAGTGAACGGATCGCTAGCGGGAGCAACGAGCAGTACTTC
NA	NA	TRBJ1-1	TRBV10-3	CAISESPRIDTEAFF	TGTGCCATCAGTGAGTCCCCCCGGATCGACACTGAAGCTTTCTTT
TRBD2	NA	TRBJ2-1	TRBV5-4	CASSLMTSAYNEQFF	TGTGCCAGCAGCTTGATGACTAGCGCTTACAATGAGCAGTTCTTC
NA	NA	TRBJ2-1	TRBV29-1	CSVGREGFGIYEQFF	TGCAGCGTTGGGAGAGAAGGGTTTGGGATCTATGAGCAGTTCTTC
TRBD1	NA	TRBJ1-4	TRBV4-1	CASSLTGTGLNEKLFF	TGCGCCAGCAGCCTAACCGGGACAGGGCTCAATGAAAAACTGTTTTTT
TRBD1	NA	TRBJ2-7	TRBV28	CASSLGTGLHEQYF	TGTGCCAGCAGTCTCGGGACAGGGCTACACGAGCAGTACTTC
TRBD2	NA	TRBJ2-7	TRBV28	CASSYVSSGPYEQYF	TGTGCCAGCAGTTACGTGTCTAGCGGGCCCTACGAGCAGTACTTC
TRBD1	NA	TRBJ2-7	TRBV4-2	CASSPSKGQGIREQYF	TGTGCCAGCAGCCCCTCAAAGGGACAGGGGATTAGGGAGCAGTACTTC
NA	NA	TRBJ2-5	TRBV28	CASSLIGAQKTQYF	TGTGCCAGCAGTTTAATAGGGGCGCAGAAGACCCAGTACTTC
NA	NA	TRBJ1-3	TRBV6-1	CASSEKHRAYSGNTIYF	TGTGCCAGCAGTGAAAAACATAGGGCCTACTCTGGAAACACCATATATTTT
NA	NA	TRBJ1-2	TRBV19	CASSIDVEVSGYTF	TGTGCCAGTAGTATTGACGTGGAAGTCAGTGGCTACACCTTC
TRBD2	NA	TRBJ2-3	TRBV15	CATSRPLAGGTDTQYF	TGTGCCACCAGCAGACCACTAGCGGGTGGCACAGATACGCAGTATTTT
TRBD2	once	TRBJ2-6	TRBV2	CASFLSGRDSGANVLTF	TGTGCCAGCTTTCTTAGCGGGAGAGATTCGGGGGCCAACGTCCTGACTTTC
TRBD2	NA	TRBJ2-1	TRBV11-2	CASSLDPGLGLSNEQFF	TGTGCCAGCAGCTTAGACCCTGGACTAGGTCTTTCCAATGAGCAGTTCTTC
NA	NA	TRBJ1-1	TRBV7-9	CASSWGDEAFF	TGTGCCAGCAGCTGGGGGGATGAAGCTTTCTTT
NA	NA	TRBJ1-5	TRBV27	CASSSGGESNQPQHF	TGTGCCAGCAGTTCGGGGGGGGAGAGCAATCAGCCCCAGCATTTT
TRBD1	NA	TRBJ1-1	TRBV7-8	CASSLAPTGAEGNTEAFF	TGTGCCAGCAGCTTAGCCCCGACAGGGGCTGAAGGGAACACTGAAGCTTTCTTT
TRBD1	NA	TRBJ2-7	TRBV25-1	CASSGTGWDEQYF	TGTGCCAGCAGTGGGACAGGGTGGGACGAGCAGTACTTC
NA	few	TRBJ1-1	TRBV27	CASSLSGGGATEAFF	TGTGCCAGCAGTTTATCGGGGGGAGGGGCCACTGAAGCTTTCTTT
TRBD1	NA	TRBJ1-1	TRBV10-3	CAIAPWDSTEAFF	TGTGCCATCGCCCCATGGGACAGCACTGAAGCTTTCTTT
NA	NA	TRBJ2-2	TRBV4-1	CASSQLSGELFF	TGCGCCAGCAGCCAGCTTAGCGGGGAGCTGTTTTTT
NA	NA	TRBJ1-5	TRBV19	CASSIDLSRTDLQPQHF	TGTGCCAGTAGTATAGATCTATCCCGGACAGATTTACAGCCCCAGCATTTT
NA	once	TRBJ2-7	TRBV11-2	CASSPMGGPNEQYF	TGTGCCAGCAGCCCCATGGGCGGACCAAACGAGCAGTACTTC
TRBD2	NA	TRBJ2-2	TRBV7-3	CASSQDIAGAPGELFF	TGTGCCAGCAGCCAAGACATAGCGGGAGCGCCCGGGGAGCTGTTTTTT
NA	NA	TRBJ2-1	TRBV19	CASSMSMWRLDNEQFF	TGTGCCAGTAGTATGTCTATGTGGCGCCTCGACAATGAGCAGTTCTTC
TRBD2	NA	TRBJ2-1	TRBV9	CASTPSGSYNEQFF	TGTGCCAGCACCCCTAGCGGGAGTTACAATGAGCAGTTCTTC
NA	NA	TRBJ1-2	TRBV9	CASSVAQNYGYTF	TGTGCCAGCAGCGTAGCCCAAAACTATGGCTACACCTTC
TRBD2	NA	TRBJ2-1	TRBV14	CASSQDIWREVGYEQFF	TGTGCCAGCAGCCAAGATATTTGGCGGGAGGTTGGTTATGAGCAGTTCTTC
TRBD1	once	TRBJ2-7	TRBV9	CASSVGDRGLREQYF	TGTGCCAGCAGCGTAGGGGACAGGGGGCTGAGGGAGCAGTACTTC
NA	NA	TRBJ2-5	TRBV7-8	CASSRDQETQYF	TGTGCCAGCAGCCGGGACCAAGAGACCCAGTACTTC
NA	NA	TRBJ2-1	TRBV7-8	CASSFAPGNNEQFF	TGTGCCAGCAGCTTCGCACCGGGTAACAATGAGCAGTTCTTC
NA	NA	TRBJ1-3	TRBV28	CASSLLVNGNTIYF	TGTGCCAGCAGTTTGCTGGTTAATGGAAACACCATATATTTT
NA	NA	TRBJ2-1	TRBV13	CASSSTATLEQFF	TGTGCCAGCAGCTCGACAGCCACCCTTGAGCAGTTCTTC
TRBD2	NA	TRBJ2-5	TRBV9	CASSLSGVQETQYF	TGTGCCAGCAGCCTTAGCGGGGTACAAGAGACCCAGTACTTC
NA	NA	TRBJ2-7	TRBV27	CASTNGISYEQYF	TGTGCCAGCACAAACGGGATCTCCTACGAGCAGTACTTC
NA	NA	TRBJ2-7	TRBV6-5	CASTGGYDEQYF	TGTGCCAGCACTGGGGGCTACGACGAGCAGTACTTC
TRBD2	NA	TRBJ2-7	TRBV2	CAMSSGLYEQYF	TGTGCGATGTCTAGCGGCCTCTACGAGCAGTACTTC
NA	NA	TRBJ2-2	TRBV29-1	CSGQGGGELFF	TGCAGCGGGCAGGGAGGCGGGGAGCTGTTTTTT
TRBD1	few	TRBJ1-1	TRBV5-1	CASGDRENTEAFF	TGCGCCAGCGGGGACAGAGAGAACACTGAAGCTTTCTTT
NA	NA	TRBJ2-6	TRBV27	CASSGRQWSSGANVLTF	TGTGCCAGCAGTGGAAGACAGTGGAGCTCTGGGGCCAACGTCCTGACTTTC
NA	NA	TRBJ2-7	TRBV27	CASSFLGNYEQYF	TGTGCCAGCAGTTTCCTAGGAAACTACGAGCAGTACTTC
NA	NA	TRBJ2-7	TRBV27	CASSFTKGGEQYF	TGTGCCAGCAGTTTCACGAAAGGTGGGGAGCAGTACTTC
TRBD1	once	TRBJ1-1	TRBV19	CASSEGGAEAFF	TGTGCCAGTTCCGAAGGGGGCGCTGAAGCTTTCTTT
NA	NA	TRBJ2-2	TRBV13	CASREEANTGELFF	TGTGCCAGCAGGGAGGAGGCCAACACCGGGGAGCTGTTTTTT
TRBD1	NA	TRBJ2-7	TRBV29-1	CSVELLGQGRPYEQYF	TGCAGCGTTGAACTGCTCGGACAGGGAAGACCCTACGAGCAGTACTTC
NA	NA	TRBJ1-5	TRBV13	CASSLGGQDQPQHF	TGTGCCAGCAGCTTGGGGGGTCAGGATCAGCCCCAGCATTTT
TRBD2	NA	TRBJ2-2	TRBV5-1	CASSPTTSGSSWNTGELFF	TGCGCCAGCAGCCCGACGACTAGCGGGAGTTCTTGGAACACCGGGGAGCTGTTTTTT
NA	NA	TRBJ2-1	TRBV6-1	CASSDFRSDNEQFF	TGTGCCAGCAGTGACTTCCGATCCGACAATGAGCAGTTCTTC
TRBD2	NA	TRBJ2-1	TRBV5-1	CASSFPWGTSGREGDEQFF	TGCGCCAGCAGCTTCCCCTGGGGGACTAGCGGGAGGGAGGGAGATGAGCAGTTCTTC